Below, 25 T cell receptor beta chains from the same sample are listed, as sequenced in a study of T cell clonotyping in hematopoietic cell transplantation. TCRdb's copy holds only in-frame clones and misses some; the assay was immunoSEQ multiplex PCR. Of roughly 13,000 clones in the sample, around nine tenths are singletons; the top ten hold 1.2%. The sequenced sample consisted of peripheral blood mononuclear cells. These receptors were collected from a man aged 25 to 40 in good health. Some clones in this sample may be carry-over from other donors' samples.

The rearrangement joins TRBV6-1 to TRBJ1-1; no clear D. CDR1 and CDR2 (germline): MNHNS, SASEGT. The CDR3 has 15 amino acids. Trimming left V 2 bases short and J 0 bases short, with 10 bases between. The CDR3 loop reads CASSEMGMLNTEAFF. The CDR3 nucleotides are TGTGCCAGCAGTGAAATGGGTATGCTGAACACTGAAGCTTTCTTT.

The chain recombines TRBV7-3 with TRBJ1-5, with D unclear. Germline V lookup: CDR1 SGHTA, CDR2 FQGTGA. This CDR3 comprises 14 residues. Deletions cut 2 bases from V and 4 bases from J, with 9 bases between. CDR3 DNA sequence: TGTGCCAGCAGCTTAGGTCAGAAGAATCAGCCCCAGCATTTT. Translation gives CASSLGQKNQPQHF.

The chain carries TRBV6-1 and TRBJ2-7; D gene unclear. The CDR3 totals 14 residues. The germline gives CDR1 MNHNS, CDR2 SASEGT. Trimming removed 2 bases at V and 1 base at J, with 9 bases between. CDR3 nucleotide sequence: TGTGCCAGCAGTGAAATGGATCGGTCCTACGAGCAGTACTTC. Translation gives CASSEMDRSYEQYF.

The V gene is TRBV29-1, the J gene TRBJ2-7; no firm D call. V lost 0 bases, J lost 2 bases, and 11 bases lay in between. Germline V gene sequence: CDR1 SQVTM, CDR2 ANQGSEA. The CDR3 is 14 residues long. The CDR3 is CSVEEGQYPYEQYF. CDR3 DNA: TGCAGCGTTGAAGAAGGGCAGTATCCCTACGAGCAGTACTTC.

As DNA, the CDR3 is TGTGCCAGCAGCCCCCGGACAGGGGACTCCTACGAGCAGTACTTC. As protein: CASSPRTGDSYEQYF. V usage is TRBV11-1 and J usage is TRBJ2-7; 9 bases fit TRBD1. Germline lookup yields CDR1 SGHAT and CDR2 FQDESV (reference sequence). This CDR3 is built from 15 residues. Trimming took 5 bases from V and 0 from J; bases not matched to a gene: 5.

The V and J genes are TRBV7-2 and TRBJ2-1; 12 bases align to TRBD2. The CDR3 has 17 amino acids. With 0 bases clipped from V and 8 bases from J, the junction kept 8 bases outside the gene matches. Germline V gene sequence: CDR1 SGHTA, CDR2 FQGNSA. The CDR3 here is CASSLALLAGGRDEQFF. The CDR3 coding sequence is TGTGCCAGCAGCTTAGCCCTACTAGCGGGGGGCCGGGATGAGCAGTTCTTC.

CDR3 sequence (DNA): TGTGCCATCAGTGAAGGGGGATACCATACGCAGTATTTT. Its translation is CAISEGGYHTQYF. The chain has TRBV10-3 and TRBJ2-3, with D perhaps matching TRBD1 (6 bases). This CDR3 contains 13 residues. V dropped 3 bases and J dropped 7 bases, with 11 bases sitting between them. Germline V CDR1 and CDR2: ENHRY, SYGVKD.

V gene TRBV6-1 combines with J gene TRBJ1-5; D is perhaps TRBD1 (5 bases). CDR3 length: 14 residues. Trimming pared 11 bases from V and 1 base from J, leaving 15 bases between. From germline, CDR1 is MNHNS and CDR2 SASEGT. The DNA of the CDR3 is TGTGCCGCAGCCCCAGGGTACAGCAATCAGCCCCAGCATTTT. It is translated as CAAAPGYSNQPQHF.

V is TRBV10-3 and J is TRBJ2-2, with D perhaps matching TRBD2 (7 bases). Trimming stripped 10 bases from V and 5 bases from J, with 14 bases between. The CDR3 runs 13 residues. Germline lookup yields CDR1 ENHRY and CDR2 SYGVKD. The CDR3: CATNREGTGELFF. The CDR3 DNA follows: TGTGCCACGAACAGGGAGGGAACCGGGGAGCTGTTTTTT.

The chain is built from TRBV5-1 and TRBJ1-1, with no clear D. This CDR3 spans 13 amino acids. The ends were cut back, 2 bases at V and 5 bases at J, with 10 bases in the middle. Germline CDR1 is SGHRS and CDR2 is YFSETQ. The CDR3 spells CASSFGVLTEAFF. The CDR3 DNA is TGCGCCAGCAGCTTCGGGGTTTTAACTGAAGCTTTCTTT.

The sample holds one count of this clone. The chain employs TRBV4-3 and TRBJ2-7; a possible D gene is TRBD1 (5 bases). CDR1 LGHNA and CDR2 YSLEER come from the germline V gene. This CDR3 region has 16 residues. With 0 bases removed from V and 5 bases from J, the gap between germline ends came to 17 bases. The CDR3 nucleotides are TGCGCCAGCAGCCAAGATGTGGTACAGGTTTATCACGAGCAGTACTTC. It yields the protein CASSQDVVQVYHEQYF.

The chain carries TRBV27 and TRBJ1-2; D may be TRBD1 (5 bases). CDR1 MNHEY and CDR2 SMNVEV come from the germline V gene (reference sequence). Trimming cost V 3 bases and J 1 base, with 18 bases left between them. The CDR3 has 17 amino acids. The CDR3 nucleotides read TGTGCCAGCAGTTTTAGCGTTTTACGGGGGGATAACTATGGCTACACCTTC. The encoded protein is CASSFSVLRGDNYGYTF.

The DNA for the CDR3 is TGTGCCAGCAGCTTAGGACCCGGGACCGAGCAGTACTTC. Translating gives CASSLGPGTEQYF. The chain links TRBV11-2 to TRBJ2-7; tentatively, D is TRBD1 or TRBD2 (5 bases each). The CDR3 covers 13 residues. V was cut by 1 base and J by 6 bases, with 10 bases left in between. Germline values: CDR1 SGHAT, CDR2 FQNNGV.

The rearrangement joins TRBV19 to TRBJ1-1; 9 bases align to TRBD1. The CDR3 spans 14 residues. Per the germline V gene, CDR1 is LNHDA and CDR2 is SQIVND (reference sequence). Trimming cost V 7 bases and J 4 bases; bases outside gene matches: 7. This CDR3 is CASTEDRGGTEAFF. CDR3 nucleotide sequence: TGTGCCAGTACCGAAGACAGGGGGGGCACTGAAGCTTTCTTT. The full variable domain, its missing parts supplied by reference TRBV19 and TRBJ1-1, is DGGITQSPKYLFRKEGQNVTLSCEQNLNHDAMYWYRQDPGQGLRLIYYSQIVNDFQKGDIAEGYSVSREKKESFPLTVTSAQKNPTAFYLCASTEDRGGTEAFFGQGTRLTVV.

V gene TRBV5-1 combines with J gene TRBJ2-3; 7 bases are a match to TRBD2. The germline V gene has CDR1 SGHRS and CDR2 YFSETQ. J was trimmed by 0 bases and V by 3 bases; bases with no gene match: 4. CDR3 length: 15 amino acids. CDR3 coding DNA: TGCGCCAGCAGCTCGCGGGGGACCAGCACAGATACGCAGTATTTT. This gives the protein CASSSRGTSTDTQYF.

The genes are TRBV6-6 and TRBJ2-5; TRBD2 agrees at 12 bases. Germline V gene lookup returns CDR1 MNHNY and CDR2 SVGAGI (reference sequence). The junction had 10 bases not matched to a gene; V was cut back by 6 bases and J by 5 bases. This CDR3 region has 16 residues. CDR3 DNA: TGTGCCAGCAGGGGCGCTAGCGGGGGGGCCCTGGAGACCCAGTACTTC. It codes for CASRGASGGALETQYF.

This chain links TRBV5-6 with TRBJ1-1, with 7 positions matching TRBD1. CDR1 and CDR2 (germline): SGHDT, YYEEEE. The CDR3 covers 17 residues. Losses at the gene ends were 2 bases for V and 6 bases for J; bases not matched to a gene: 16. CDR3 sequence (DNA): TGTGCCAGCAGCTTTACCCGACTAACAGGGGATCGGCCTGAAGCTTTCTTT. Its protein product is CASSFTRLTGDRPEAFF.

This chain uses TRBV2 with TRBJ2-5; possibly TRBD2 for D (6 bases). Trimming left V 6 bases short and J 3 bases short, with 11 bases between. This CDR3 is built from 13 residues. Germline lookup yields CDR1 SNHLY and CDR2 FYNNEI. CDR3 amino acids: CASSYSGEETQYF. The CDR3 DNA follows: TGTGCCAGCAGCTATAGCGGAGAAGAGACCCAGTACTTC. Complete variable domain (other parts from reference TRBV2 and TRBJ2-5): EPEVTQTPSHQVTQMGQEVILRCVPISNHLYFYWYRQILGQKVEFLVSFYNNEISEKSEIFDDQFSVERPDGSNFTLKIRSTKLEDSAMYFCASSYSGEETQYFGPGTRLLVL.

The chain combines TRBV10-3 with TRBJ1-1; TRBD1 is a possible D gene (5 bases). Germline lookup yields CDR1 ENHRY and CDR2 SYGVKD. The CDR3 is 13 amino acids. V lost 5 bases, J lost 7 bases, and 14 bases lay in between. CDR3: CAISRGSSNEAFF. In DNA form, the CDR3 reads TGTGCCATCAGTCGGGGCTCAAGCAATGAAGCTTTCTTT.

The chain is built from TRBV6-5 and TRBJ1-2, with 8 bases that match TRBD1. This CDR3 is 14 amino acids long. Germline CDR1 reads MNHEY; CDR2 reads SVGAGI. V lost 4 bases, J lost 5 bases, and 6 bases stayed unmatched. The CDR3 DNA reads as TGTGCCAGCAGTTCTACAGGGGGAGGGTATGGCTACACCTTC. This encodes CASSSTGGGYGYTF.

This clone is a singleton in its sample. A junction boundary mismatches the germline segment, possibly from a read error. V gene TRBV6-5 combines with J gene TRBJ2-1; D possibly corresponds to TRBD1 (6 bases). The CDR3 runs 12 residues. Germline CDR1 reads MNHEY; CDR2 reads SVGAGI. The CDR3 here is CASSDYNRETVF. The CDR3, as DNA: TGTGCCAGCAGTGACTATAACAGGGAGACGGTCTTC.

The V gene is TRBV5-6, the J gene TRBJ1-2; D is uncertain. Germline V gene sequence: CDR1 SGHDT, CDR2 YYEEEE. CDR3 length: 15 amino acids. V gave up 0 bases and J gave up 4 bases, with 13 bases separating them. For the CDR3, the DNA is TGTGCCAGCAGCTTGGGATCCCCCGCCGTCTATGGCTACACCTTC. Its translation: CASSLGSPAVYGYTF. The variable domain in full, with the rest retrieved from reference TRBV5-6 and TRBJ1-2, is DAGVTQSPTHLIKTRGQQVTLRCSPKSGHDTVSWYQQALGQGPQFIFQYYEEEERQRGNFPDRFSGHQFPNYSSELNVNALLLGDSALYLCASSLGSPAVYGYTFGSGTRLTVV.

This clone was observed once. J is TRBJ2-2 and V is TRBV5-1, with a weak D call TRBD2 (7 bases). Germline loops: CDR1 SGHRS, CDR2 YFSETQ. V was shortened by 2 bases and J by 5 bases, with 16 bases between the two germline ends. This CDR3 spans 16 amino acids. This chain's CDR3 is CASSLRGASETGELFF. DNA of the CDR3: TGCGCCAGCAGCTTACGGGGGGCGAGTGAGACCGGGGAGCTGTTTTTT.

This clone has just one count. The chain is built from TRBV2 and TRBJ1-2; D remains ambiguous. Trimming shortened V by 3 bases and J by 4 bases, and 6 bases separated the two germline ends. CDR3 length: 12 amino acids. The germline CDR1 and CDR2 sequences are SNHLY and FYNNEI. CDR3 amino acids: CASSEALYGYTF. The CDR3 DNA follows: TGTGCCAGCAGTGAGGCCCTCTATGGCTACACCTTC. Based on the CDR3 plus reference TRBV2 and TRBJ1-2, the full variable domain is EPEVTQTPSHQVTQMGQEVILRCVPISNHLYFYWYRQILGQKVEFLVSFYNNEISEKSEIFDDQFSVERPDGSNFTLKIRSTKLEDSAMYFCASSEALYGYTFGSGTRLTVV.

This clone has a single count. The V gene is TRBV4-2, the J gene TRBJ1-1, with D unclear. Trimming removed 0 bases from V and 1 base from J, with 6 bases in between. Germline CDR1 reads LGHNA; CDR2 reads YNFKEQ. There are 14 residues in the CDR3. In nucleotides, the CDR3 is TGTGCCAGCAGCCAAGAGAGAGGGAACACTGAAGCTTTCTTT. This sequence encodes CASSQERGNTEAFF.